The clone carrying this TCR beta chain has a count of ten or more. The data derive from a study of breast tumors, draining lymph nodes, adjacent tissues. The CDR3 is 15 amino acids. Trimming cost V 0 bases and J 7 bases; bases outside gene matches: 6. Germline V CDR1 and CDR2: SGDLS, YYNGEE. MiXCR was run by TCRdb on the multiplex PCR reads, yielding one entry per CDR3 protein. The data show 15,000 to 16,000 distinct CDR3 sequences, with 52% seen just once and 16% held by the top ten. The sequence came from a female donor with breast cancer. Some clones in this sample may be carry-over from other donors' samples. Specimen: tumor-adjacent breast tissue. The chain joins TRBV9 to TRBJ2-2; 7 bases agree with TRBD2. Here the CDR3 reads CASSVGHGGGGELFF. The CDR3 DNA reads TGTGCCAGCAGCGTAGGCCATGGGGGGGGCGGGGAGCTGTTTTTT.